What follows are 15 T cell receptor beta chains derived from one specimen sequenced in a study of CD8+CD57+ T cells in acquired aplastic anemia. The study profiled TCR beta VDJ and CDR3 using genomic DNA as template. Each CDR3 protein gets one entry after TCRdb re-called the reads with MiXCR. This table has about 180,000 distinct CDR3 sequences, around 50% appearing once. The sequenced patients had an expansion of CD8+CD57+ cells seen by flow cytometry. Material for sequencing was sorted CD4+, CD8+, or CD8+CD57+ T cells (not recorded which) from PBMCs. These TCRs come from a human donor with aplastic anemia.

Details on this clonotype: Possible read error: a much larger clone is one base away. The chain has TRBV7-2 and TRBJ2-7; D remains ambiguous. The CDR3 consists of 14 residues. Germline assignment: CDR1 SGHTA and CDR2 FQGNSA. CDR3 sequence: CASSQGSRAYGQYF. The CDR3 DNA sequence: TGTGCCAGCAGCCAAGGAAGTAGGGCCTACGGGCAGTACTTC.

This chain joins TRBV25-1 and TRBJ2-7; D remains ambiguous. V dropped 2 bases and J dropped 4 bases, with 12 bases sitting between them. The germline gives CDR1 MGHDK, CDR2 SYGVNS. The length of the CDR3 is 14 residues. CDR3 sequence reads: CASSEGPWGYEQYF. The CDR3 DNA reads as TGTGCCAGCAGTGAAGGGCCGTGGGGTTACGAGCAGTACTTC.

V and J are TRBV12-3 or TRBV12-4 and TRBJ1-2; perhaps TRBD1 as D (5 bases). The V gene lost 6 bases and the J gene lost 3 bases, with 17 bases spanning the gap. The CDR3 covers 15 residues. This CDR3 is CASRPLTRVDYGYTF. The CDR3 nucleotides are TGTGCCAGCAGGCCTCTCACCAGGGTAGACTATGGCTACACCTTC.

The chain links TRBV18 to TRBJ2-3; D gene unclear. This CDR3 is built from 11 residues. Per the germline V gene, CDR1 is KGHSH and CDR2 is LQKENI. Trimming removed 2 bases from V and 5 bases from J, with 2 bases in between. The CDR3 region has the DNA TGTGCCAGCTCACCAGTAGATACGCAGTATTTT. It yields the protein CASSPVDTQYF. The entire variable domain, with the rest obtained from reference TRBV18 and TRBJ2-3, is as follows: NAGVMQNPRHLVRRRGQEARLRCSPMKGHSHVYWYRQLPEEGLKFMVYLQKENIIDESGMPKERFSAEFPKEGPSILRIQQVVRGDSAAYFCASSPVDTQYFGPGTRLTVL.

The rearrangement joins TRBV19 to TRBJ2-2, with D maybe TRBD2 (5 bases). Germline V gives CDR1 LNHDA, CDR2 SQIVND (reference sequence). Trimming removed 1 base at V and 2 bases at J, with 8 bases between. The length of the CDR3 is 15 residues. The CDR3 DNA follows: TGTGCCAGTAGTATAGGCCTAGCAAACACCGGGGAGCTGTTTTTT. It is translated as CASSIGLANTGELFF.

This clonotype was seen ten or more times. Its ends do not fully match the called genes, so a read error is possible. This chain's CDR3 is CASSIVQGPLNF. The CDR3 nucleotides read TGTGCCAGTAGTATCGTACAGGGGCCCCTAAACTTC. This chain joins TRBV19 and TRBJ2-4; 7 bases line up with TRBD1. The CDR3 runs 12 residues. CDR1 LNHDA and CDR2 SQIVND come from the germline V gene (reference sequence).

V usage is TRBV15 and J usage is TRBJ2-7; no definite D call. The CDR3 has 15 residues. V was shortened by 2 bases and J by 1 base, with 12 bases between the two germline ends. Germline CDR1 and CDR2: LNHNV and YYDKDF (reference sequence). DNA for the CDR3: TGTGCCACCAGCAGAACCGGACCGGAATCCTACGAGCAGTACTTC. Protein sequence: CATSRTGPESYEQYF.

This clonotype came up a few times. The junction does not match germline at one end; this may be a read error. The chain links TRBV6-6 to TRBJ2-6; tentative D call: TRBD1 (6 bases). Per germline, CDR1 MNHNY and CDR2 SVGAGI (reference sequence). The CDR3 has 17 amino acids. The CDR3 region is CATRGRTHHSGADVLTF. The DNA for the CDR3 is TGTGCCACCAGGGGTAGGACTCACCACTCTGGGGCCGACGTCCTGACTTTC.

Remarks on this clonotype: Being one base from a much bigger clone, this may be a read error. As the CDR3 is not closed by the conserved phenylalanine or tryptophan, this likely results from a read error. This chain links TRBV5-1 with TRBJ2-7; 12 nucleotides align to TRBD2. The CDR3 has 18 residues. CDR1 is SGHRS and CDR2 is YFSETQ in the germline V gene. The trim removed 4 bases at V and 0 bases at J, leaving 11 bases unmatched. The CDR3 DNA sequence: TGCGCCAGCAGCATGGGACTAGCGGGTTCACTAGACTCCTACGAGCAGTACCTC. Its protein is CASSMGLAGSLDSYEQYL.

The V and J genes are TRBV25-1 and TRBJ2-3; 9 bases are shared with TRBD2. CDR1 and CDR2 from the germline V gene are MGHDK and SYGVNS. V lost 6 bases, J lost 3 bases, and 7 bases stayed unmatched. The CDR3 spans 15 residues. CDR3 DNA: TGTGCCAGCAGCGTAGCGGGGGTGAGAACAGATACGCAGTATTTT. It yields the protein CASSVAGVRTDTQYF. Full variable domain (remainder filled in from reference TRBV25-1 and TRBJ2-3): EADIYQTPRYLVIGTGKKITLECSQTMGHDKMYWYQQDPGMELHLIHYSYGVNSTEKGDLSSESTVSRIRTEHFPLTLESARPSHTSQYLCASSVAGVRTDTQYFGPGTRLTVL.

V and J are TRBV2 and TRBJ1-2; 7 bases are shared with TRBD1. The CDR3 consists of 14 residues. V trimming: 4 bases; J trimming: 4 bases; junction bases outside the gene matches: 6. CDR1 and CDR2 (germline): SNHLY, FYNNEI. CDR3 DNA: TGTGCCAGCAGTGTGAGGGACAGAGTCTATGGCTACACCTTC. Translated, it gives CASSVRDRVYGYTF.

This clonotype showed up many times. The chain uses TRBV6-1 and TRBJ1-1, with 9 nucleotides matching TRBD1. Germline trimming cut 5 bases from V and 2 bases from J; bases unmatched to any gene: 6. Germline values: CDR1 MNHNS, CDR2 SASEGT. CDR3 length equals 15 residues. The CDR3 protein is CASSLTGGKNTEAFF. CDR3 coding DNA: TGTGCCAGCAGTCTAACAGGGGGCAAAAACACTGAAGCTTTCTTT.

The V gene is TRBV19, the J gene TRBJ1-4; D remains unclear. The CDR3 contains 15 residues. Germline V lookup: CDR1 LNHDA, CDR2 SQIVND (reference sequence). The V end was cut by 5 bases, the J end by 8 bases, with 18 bases between. CDR3 sequence reads: CASSVNPDGLEKLFF. For the CDR3, the DNA is TGTGCCAGTAGTGTCAATCCTGACGGTCTCGAAAAACTGTTTTTT.

Many counts were recorded for this clonotype. The CDR3 sequence: CASSLALTTSTDTQYF. The DNA of the CDR3 is TGTGCCAGCAGCTTAGCACTGACGACTAGCACAGATACGCAGTATTTT. V and J are TRBV7-2 and TRBJ2-3; D gene ambiguous. Germline V gene data show CDR1 as SGHTA and CDR2 as FQGNSA. The V end was cut by 0 bases, the J end by 0 bases, with 10 bases between. The CDR3 contains 16 residues.

As concerns this clonotype: A clone one base away is much larger, so this may be a read error. The chain recombines TRBV14 with TRBJ2-3; no clear D. This CDR3 contains 17 residues. Looked up from germline, CDR1 is SGHDN and CDR2 is FVKESK. The germline V and J ends were trimmed by 2 bases and 8 bases, with 23 bases remaining between them. The CDR3 region has the DNA TGTGCCAGCAGCCAACGAACACCTAGGTTAGGTGCAGGTACGCAGTATTTT. Translation gives CASSQRTPRLGAGTQYF. Complete variable domain (other parts from reference TRBV14 and TRBJ2-3): EAGVTQFPSHSVIEKGQTVTLRCDPISGHDNLYWYRRVMGKEIKFLLHFVKESKQDESGMPNNRFLAERTGGTYSTLKVQPAELEDSGVYFCASSQRTPRLGAGTQYFGPGTRLTVL.